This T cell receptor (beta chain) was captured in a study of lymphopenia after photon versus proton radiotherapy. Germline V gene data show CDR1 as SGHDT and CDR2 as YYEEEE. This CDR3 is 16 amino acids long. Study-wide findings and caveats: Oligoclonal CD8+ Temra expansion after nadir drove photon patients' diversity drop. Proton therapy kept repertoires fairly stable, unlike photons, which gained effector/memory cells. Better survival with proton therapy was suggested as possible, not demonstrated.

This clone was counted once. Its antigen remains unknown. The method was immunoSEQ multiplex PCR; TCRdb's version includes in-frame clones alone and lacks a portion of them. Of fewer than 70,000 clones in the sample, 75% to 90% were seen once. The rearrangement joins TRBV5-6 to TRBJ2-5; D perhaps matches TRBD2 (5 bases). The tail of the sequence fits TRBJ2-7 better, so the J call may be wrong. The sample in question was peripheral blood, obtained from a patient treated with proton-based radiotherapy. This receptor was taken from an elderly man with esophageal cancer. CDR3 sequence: CASSDTRRGFRREQYF. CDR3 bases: TGTGCCAGCAGCGACACGCGTCGAGGGTTTCGTCGCGAGCAGTACTTC.